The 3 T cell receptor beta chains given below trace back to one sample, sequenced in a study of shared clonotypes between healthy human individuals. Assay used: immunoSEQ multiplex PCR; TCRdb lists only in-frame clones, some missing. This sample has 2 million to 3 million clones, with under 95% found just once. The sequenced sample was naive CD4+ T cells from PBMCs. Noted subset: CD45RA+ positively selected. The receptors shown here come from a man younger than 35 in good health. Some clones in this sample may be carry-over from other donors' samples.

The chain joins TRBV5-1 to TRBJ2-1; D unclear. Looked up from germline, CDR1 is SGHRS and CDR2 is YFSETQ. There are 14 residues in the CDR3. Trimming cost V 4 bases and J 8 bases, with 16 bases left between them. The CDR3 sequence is CASSPNVPAHEQFF. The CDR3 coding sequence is TGCGCCAGCAGCCCCAACGTCCCGGCACATGAGCAGTTCTTC. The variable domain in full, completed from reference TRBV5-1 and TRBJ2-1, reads KAGVTQTPRYLIKTRGQQVTLSCSPISGHRSVSWYQQTPGQGLQFLFEYFSETQRNKGNFPGRFSGRQFSNSRSEMNVSTLELGDSALYLCASSPNVPAHEQFFGPGTRLTVL.

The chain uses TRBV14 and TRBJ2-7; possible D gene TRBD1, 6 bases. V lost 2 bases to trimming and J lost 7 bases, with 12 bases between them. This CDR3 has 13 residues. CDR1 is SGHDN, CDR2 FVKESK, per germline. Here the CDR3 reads CASSQSLQGEQYF. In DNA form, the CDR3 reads TGTGCCAGCAGCCAATCCCTACAGGGAGAGCAGTACTTC.

CDR3 region: CASSPRTYEQYF. The CDR3 DNA reads TGTGCCAGCAGCCCCCGAACCTACGAGCAGTACTTC. The V and J genes are TRBV5-5 and TRBJ2-7; D is undetermined. Germline V gene lookup returns CDR1 SGHKS and CDR2 YYEKEE (reference sequence). V was cut by 4 bases and J by 2 bases, with 7 bases left in between. This CDR3 comprises 12 residues.